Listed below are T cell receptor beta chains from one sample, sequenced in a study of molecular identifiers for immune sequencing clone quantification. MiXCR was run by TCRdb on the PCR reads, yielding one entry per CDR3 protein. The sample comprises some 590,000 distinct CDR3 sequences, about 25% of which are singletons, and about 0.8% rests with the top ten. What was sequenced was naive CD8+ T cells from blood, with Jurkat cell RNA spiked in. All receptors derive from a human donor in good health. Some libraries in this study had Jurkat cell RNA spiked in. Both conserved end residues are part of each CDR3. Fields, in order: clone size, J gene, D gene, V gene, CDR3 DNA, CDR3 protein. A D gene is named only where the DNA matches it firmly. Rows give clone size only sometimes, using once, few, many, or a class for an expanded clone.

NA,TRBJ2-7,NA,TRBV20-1,TGCAGTGTTTTCCAACAGAGGAGGGTACAGGGAAAGAGCGAGCAGTACTTC,CSVFQQRRVQGKSEQYF
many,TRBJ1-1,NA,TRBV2,TGTGCCGGAAAAGAATTCGACGGCAACACTGAAGCTTTCTTT,CAGKEFDGNTEAFF
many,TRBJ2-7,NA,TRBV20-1,TGCAGTGTCCCGACGGCCTCCTACGAGCAGTACTTC,CSVPTASYEQYF
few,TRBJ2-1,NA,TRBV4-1,TGCGCCAGCAGCCAAGAGGGCGGCAGGGGAGGTGGTAGTTTGTTCTTC,CASSQEGGRGGGSLFF
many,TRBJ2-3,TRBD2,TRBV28,TGTGCCAGCAGTCGACTAGCCAGTTTGTTCACAGATACGCAGTATTTT,CASSRLASLFTDTQYF
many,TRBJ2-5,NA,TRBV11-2,TGTGCCAGCAGCTCCGATTGGTCGTTGCAAGAGACCCAGTACTTC,CASSSDWSLQETQYF
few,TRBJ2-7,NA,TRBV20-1,TGCAGTGCTAGAGATCCTCGGGACTACGAGCAGTACTTC,CSARDPRDYEQYF
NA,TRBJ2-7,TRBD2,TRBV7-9,TGTGCCAGCAGCTTAGAAAATCTAGCGGGAGGTCACGAGCAGTACTTC,CASSLENLAGGHEQYF
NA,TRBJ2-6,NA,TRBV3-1,TGTGCCAGCAGCCAAGATTTTACAGGTTGGGCTGGGGCCAACGTCCTGACTTTC,CASSQDFTGWAGANVLTF
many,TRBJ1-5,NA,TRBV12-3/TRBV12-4,TGTGCCAGCAGTTTCGCAGAAAAGACGAATCAGCCCCAGCATTTT,CASSFAEKTNQPQHF
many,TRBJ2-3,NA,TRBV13,TGTGCCAGCAGCCAAACGGCCGGCACAGATACGCAGTATTTT,CASSQTAGTDTQYF
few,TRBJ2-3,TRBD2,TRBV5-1,TGCGCCAGCAGCTTAAAGCGGGGGGTGGATACGCAGTATTTT,CASSLKRGVDTQYF
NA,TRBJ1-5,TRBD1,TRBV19,TGTGCCACCAGACAGGGGAGAAGCAATCAGCCCCAGCATTTT,CATRQGRSNQPQHF
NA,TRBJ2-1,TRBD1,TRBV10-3,TGTGCCATCAGAAGACAGGGTACCCTAAACAATGAGCAGTTCTTC,CAIRRQGTLNNEQFF
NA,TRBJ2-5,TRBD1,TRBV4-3,TGCGCCAGCAGCCAAGACGGGGGACAGGGCCAAGAGACCCAGTACTTC,CASSQDGGQGQETQYF
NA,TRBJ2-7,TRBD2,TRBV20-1,TGCAGTGCTACTACTAGCGGTGACTCCTACGAGCAGTACTTC,CSATTSGDSYEQYF
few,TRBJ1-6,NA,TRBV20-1,TGCAGTGCGGATCCCCCGAACAGGGATGGTGATTCACCCCTCCACTTT,CSADPPNRDGDSPLHF
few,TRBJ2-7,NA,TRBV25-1,TGTGCCAGTTCCGGACGGAACTGGGACGAGCAGTACTTC,CASSGRNWDEQYF
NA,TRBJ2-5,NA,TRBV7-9,TGTGCCAGCAGCTCCCTCGGGTCGCGAGACCAAGAGACCCAGTACTTC,CASSSLGSRDQETQYF
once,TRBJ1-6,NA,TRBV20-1,TGCAGTGCTAGAGCCTTGGGCAATTCACCCCTCCACTTT,CSARALGNSPLHF
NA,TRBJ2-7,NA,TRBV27,TGTGCCAGCAGTTTATTGGTGAGCGGAGGCACCTACGAGCAGTACTTC,CASSLLVSGGTYEQYF
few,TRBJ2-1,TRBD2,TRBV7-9,TGTGCCAGCAGCTTCGGACTAGTTGAGAACAATGAGCAGTTCTTC,CASSFGLVENNEQFF
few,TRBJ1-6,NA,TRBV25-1,TGTGCCAGCAGTGGCAGGGGCAGCTCCTATAATTCACCCCTCCACTTT,CASSGRGSSYNSPLHF
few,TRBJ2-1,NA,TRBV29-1,TGCAGCGTTGAGTCCGGGGTCGTGTACAATGAGCAGTTCTTC,CSVESGVVYNEQFF
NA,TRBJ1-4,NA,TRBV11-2,TGTGCCAGCGGCCGAACGAAACCAACTAATGAAAAACTGTTTTTT,CASGRTKPTNEKLFF
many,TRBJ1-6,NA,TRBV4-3,TGCGCCAGCAGCCAAGATATTTCAATGGGGGCTTGGCCCCTCCACTTT,CASSQDISMGAWPLHF
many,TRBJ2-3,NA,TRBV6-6,TGTGCCAGCAGTTACTACGGGAGCTCCACAGATACGCAGTATTTT,CASSYYGSSTDTQYF
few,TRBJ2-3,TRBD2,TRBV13,TGTGCCAGCAGCTTCCAGTTAGCGGGGGGTTTTTCAGATACGCAGTATTTT,CASSFQLAGGFSDTQYF
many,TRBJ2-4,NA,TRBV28,TGTGCCAGCAGTTTGATTTCTCTAGCCAAAAACATTCAGTACTTC,CASSLISLAKNIQYF
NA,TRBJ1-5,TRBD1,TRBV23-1,TGCGCCAGCAGTCTTACCCGGGACAGAGGGCGAATCGATCAGCCCCAGCATTTT,CASSLTRDRGRIDQPQHF
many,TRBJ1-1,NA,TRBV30,TGTGCCTGGAGTGTAGCCAACACTGAAGCTTTCTTT,CAWSVANTEAFF
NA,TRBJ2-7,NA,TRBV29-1,TGCAGCGCTGAGGGCGACTCCTACGAGCAGTACTTC,CSAEGDSYEQYF
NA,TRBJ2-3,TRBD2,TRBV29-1,TGCAGCGTTGATGGGCTAGCGGGAGTCTTATCGGGAGATACGCAGTATTTT,CSVDGLAGVLSGDTQYF
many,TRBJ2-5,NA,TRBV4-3,TGCGCCAGCAGCCACCACCTCCAGACAGATAAGACCCAGTACTTC,CASSHHLQTDKTQYF
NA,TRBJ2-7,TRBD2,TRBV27,TGTGCCAGCAGTTTATCCGTTAGCGGGCCCTCCTACGAGCAGTACTTC,CASSLSVSGPSYEQYF
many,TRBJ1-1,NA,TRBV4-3,TGCGCCAGCAGCCAAGATACCGTTGTCTACGGGACTGAAGCTTTCTTT,CASSQDTVVYGTEAFF
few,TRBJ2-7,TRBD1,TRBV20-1,TGCAGTGCTAGATTTCCGCAGGGGGCGATCGAGCAGTACTTC,CSARFPQGAIEQYF
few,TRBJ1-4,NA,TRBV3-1,TGTGCCAGCAGCCAAGAGCGCGGGTTTGAAAAACTGTTTTTT,CASSQERGFEKLFF
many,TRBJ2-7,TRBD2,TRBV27,TGTGCCAGCAGTTCATCTACTAGCGGCTACTACGAGCAGTACTTC,CASSSSTSGYYEQYF
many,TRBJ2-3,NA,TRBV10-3,TGTGCCATCAGTGAGCTTGGAGGGACGGATACGCAGTATTTT,CAISELGGTDTQYF
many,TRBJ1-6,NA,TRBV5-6,TGTGCCAGCAGCCTCAGGGAGTCCTATTCACCCCTCCACTTT,CASSLRESYSPLHF
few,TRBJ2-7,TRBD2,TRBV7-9,TGTGCCAGCAGCCCCCTCCAACTAGCGGGAGAAGACGAGCAGTACTTC,CASSPLQLAGEDEQYF
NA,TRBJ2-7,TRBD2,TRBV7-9,TGTGCCAGCAGCTTCCCTGGCGGGAGTCCCTACGAGCAGTACTTC,CASSFPGGSPYEQYF
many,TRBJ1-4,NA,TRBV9,TGTGCCAGCAGCATCGGATCTTCGGCTAATGAAAAACTGTTTTTT,CASSIGSSANEKLFF
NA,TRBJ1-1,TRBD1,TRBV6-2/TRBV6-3,TGTGCCAGCAGGCTACAGGGGGGAAGGACTGAAGCTTTCTTT,CASRLQGGRTEAFF
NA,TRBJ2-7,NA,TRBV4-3,TGCGCCAGCAGCCGAGAACCAGGGGGGTTGGTCTACGAGCAGTACTTC,CASSREPGGLVYEQYF
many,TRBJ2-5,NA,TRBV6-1,TGTGCCACTTCGGGGGTCCTCGAGACCCAGTACTTC,CATSGVLETQYF
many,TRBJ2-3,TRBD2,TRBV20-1,TGCAGTGCTCCCAATTACCCGACTAGCCGCGTCCAAGATACGCAGTATTTT,CSAPNYPTSRVQDTQYF
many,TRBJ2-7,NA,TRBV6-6,TGTGCCAGCAGTGACAGGCCGGGGGAGCAGTACTTC,CASSDRPGEQYF
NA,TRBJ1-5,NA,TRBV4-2,TGTGCCAGAAGCCAAGGGGTCATCGGGACTCTCGTCAATAGCAATCAGCCCCAGCATTTT,CARSQGVIGTLVNSNQPQHF
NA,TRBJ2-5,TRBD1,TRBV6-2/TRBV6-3,TGTGCCAGCAATACTCAACCTTACAGGGGAATTTTCCGGCAAGAGACCCAGTACTTC,CASNTQPYRGIFRQETQYF
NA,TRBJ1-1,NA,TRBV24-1,TGTGCCACCAGTGACTCACAGGGCTCCCAGCCCCTTATGAACACTGAAGCTTTCTTT,CATSDSQGSQPLMNTEAFF
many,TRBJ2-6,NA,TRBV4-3,TGCGCCAGCAGCCATAGATGGCCAGCTGGGGCCAACGTCCTGACTTTC,CASSHRWPAGANVLTF
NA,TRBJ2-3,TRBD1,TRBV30,TGTGCCTGGACTAGGACAGGGAGCACCACAGATACGCAGTATTTT,CAWTRTGSTTDTQYF